This is a list of T cell receptor beta chains from one sample in a study of blood T cell repertoires in COVID-19. Data came from immunoSEQ multiplex PCR; TCRdb stores just in-frame clones and leaves some out. The table lists around 42,000 clones, more than 80% of them singletons. The sequenced sample was peripheral blood. These receptors all come from a man under 40 with active or convalescent COVID-19. The CDR3 runs from the conserved cysteine through the conserved F or W. D genes are given only for firm matches. Some rows have no size entry. The others give once, few or many, or a class for an expanded clone.

j_call clone_size cdr3_length v_call d_call cdr3_nt cdr3_aa
TRBJ1-1 - 14 TRBV6-5 TRBD1 TGTGCCAGCAGTCGGACAGGGCTAGTGACTGAAGCTTTCTTT CASSRTGLVTEAFF
TRBJ2-1 - 14 TRBV20-1 TRBD2 TGCAGTGCTAGTGTTGTCGCTGGGAGGGGTGAGCAGTTCTTC CSASVVAGRGEQFF
TRBJ2-1 few 14 TRBV5-1 TRBD2 TGCGCCAGCAGCCAGACTAGCGGGAGGGTTAAGCAGTTCTTC CASSQTSGRVKQFF
TRBJ2-6 - 15 TRBV20-1 TRBD1 TGCAGTGCTAGTCCAGGGGGCTCTGGGGCCAACGTCCTGACTTTC CSASPGGSGANVLTF
TRBJ2-2 - 19 TRBV27 TRBD2 TGTGCCAGCAGTTTCAGGCAGGGTTTATGGCTAGCGGGCACCGGGGAGCTGTTTTTT CASSFRQGLWLAGTGELFF
TRBJ2-5 once 15 TRBV9 - TGTGCCAGCACGGCCCACCCGCACAGACAGGAGACCCAGTACTTC CASTAHPHRQETQYF
TRBJ2-1 - 17 TRBV5-5 - TGTGCCAGCAGCTTGGCCGGGTCGGGCTATCAGGGCAATGAGCAGTTCTTC CASSLAGSGYQGNEQFF
TRBJ2-3 - 14 TRBV30 TRBD1 TGTGCCTGGAGTAAGAACAGGGGGACAGATACGCAGTATTTT CAWSKNRGTDTQYF
TRBJ2-3 - 16 TRBV3-1/TRBV3-2 - TGTGCCAGCAGCACTAGGGAGTCACTTCGGGCAGATACGCAGTATTTT CASSTRESLRADTQYF
TRBJ2-1 - 13 TRBV5-1 - TGCGCCAGCAGCACAGCGGGCCACAATGAGCAGTTCTTC CASSTAGHNEQFF
TRBJ1-4 - 15 TRBV23-1 TRBD1 TGCGCCAGCAGTCAAATACAGGGGCGAACCGAAAAACTGTTTTTT CASSQIQGRTEKLFF
TRBJ2-1 - 19 TRBV7-9 TRBD2 TGTGCCAGCAGCCCGTCTAACACTCGGACTAGCGGGAGAAGAGGTGAGCAGTTCTTC CASSPSNTRTSGRRGEQFF
TRBJ1-1 - 15 TRBV7-2 - TGTGCCAGCAGCCCCTCGGCAGGGTTGTTCACTGAAGCTTTCTTT CASSPSAGLFTEAFF
TRBJ2-5 - 14 TRBV2 TRBD1 TGTGCCAGCAGAAAAGGGGGCGAGTGGGAGACCCAGTACTTC CASRKGGEWETQYF
TRBJ2-1 - 13 TRBV12-3/TRBV12-4 TRBD2 TGTGCCAGCAGTTTAGGCCAGCGGGAGGGCCTGTTCTTC CASSLGQREGLFF
TRBJ1-3 - 17 TRBV18 TRBD1 TGTGCCAGCTCACCGCCCGGACAGGGCCAGACTGGAAACACCATATATTTT CASSPPGQGQTGNTIYF
TRBJ1-1 - 15 TRBV6-1 - TGTGCCAGCAGTGAAATAGTGGGGAGGAACACTGAAGCTTTCTTT CASSEIVGRNTEAFF
TRBJ1-2 - 13 TRBV6-5 - TGTGCCAGCAGACCGATGGGCCTTGGGGGCTACACCTTC CASRPMGLGGYTF
TRBJ2-2 - 15 TRBV5-6 TRBD1 TGTGCCAGCAGCGGCCGGGACAGGCGAATCGGGGAGCTGTTTTTT CASSGRDRRIGELFF
TRBJ1-1 once 16 TRBV10-1 - TGCGCCAGCAGTATGGGGGACATAGAACCCCACACTGAAGCTTTCTTT CASSMGDIEPHTEAFF
TRBJ1-2 few 15 TRBV5-1 - TGCGCCAGCAGCTTGGGACACAGGGACCTCTATGGCTACACCTTC CASSLGHRDLYGYTF
TRBJ2-3 once 14 TRBV13 - TGTGCCAGCAGCTTGGGCGGGAGCACAGATACGCAGTATTTT CASSLGGSTDTQYF
TRBJ2-1 - 15 TRBV10-3 - TGTGCCATCAGTGAGCAACGCGGGGTGAACAATGAGCAGTTCTTC CAISEQRGVNNEQFF
TRBJ2-7 - 11 TRBV6-5 TRBD1 TGTGCCAGCACTCAAGGGGGCAAGCAGTACTTC CASTQGGKQYF
TRBJ1-4 - 19 TRBV21-1 - TGTGCCAGCAGCCACCCACCTGACAGGGGGCGTGTGTCTAATGAAAAACTGTTTTTT CASSHPPDRGRVSNEKLFF
TRBJ1-6 - 15 TRBV18 - TGTGCCAGCTCACCCAGGACACCCGATAATTCACCCCTCCACTTT CASSPRTPDNSPLHF
TRBJ2-3 - 11 TRBV12-5 TRBD2 TGTGCTAGTGGTTTGGTACTAGCGAGTGATTTT CASGLVLASDF
TRBJ2-6 - 17 TRBV21-1 - TGTGCCAGCGGACAGGGGGCGAGTTCAGCTGGGGCCAACGTCCTGACTTTC CASGQGASSAGANVLTF
TRBJ2-7 - 13 TRBV6-6 - TGTGCCAGCAGTTTGGGGGGAAGCGACGAGCAGTACTTC CASSLGGSDEQYF
TRBJ1-1 - 14 TRBV6-5 - TGTGCCAGCAGTTACTCGGCAGGGGACACTGAAGCTTTCTTT CASSYSAGDTEAFF
TRBJ1-4 - 15 TRBV15 - TGTGCCACCAGCAGAGACAGGGGTACTATTGAAAAACTGTTTTTT CATSRDRGTIEKLFF
TRBJ2-7 - 14 TRBV11-2 - TGTGCCAGCCAGGGGTTTGAGGGCCTTTACGAGCAGTACTTC CASQGFEGLYEQYF
TRBJ2-5 - 17 TRBV9 - TGTGCCAGCAGCGTAGTTGGGGGGGGGCCCCTCCAAGAGACCCAGTACTTC CASSVVGGGPLQETQYF
TRBJ1-5 - 15 TRBV11-2 - TGTGCCAGCAGCTTAGTGGGCGGGGGCAATCAGCCCCAGCATTTT CASSLVGGGNQPQHF
TRBJ1-2 - 13 TRBV6-5 - TGTGCCAGCAGAACCAGGGACACGCTTCCCTACACCTTC CASRTRDTLPYTF
TRBJ1-1 - 12 TRBV3-1/TRBV3-2 - TGTGCCAGCAGCCGTAGCCACACTGAAGCTTTCTTT CASSRSHTEAFF
TRBJ1-2 once 13 TRBV14 TRBD1 TGTGCCAGCAGCCCGGTCAGGGGGAAAGGCTACACCTTC CASSPVRGKGYTF
TRBJ1-1 - 13 TRBV11-2 TRBD1 TGTGCCAGCAGCTTAGCCCCAGGGACAGGAGCTTTCTTT CASSLAPGTGAFF
TRBJ1-4 - 14 TRBV6-5 TRBD1 TGTGCCAGCCGGATCCCTGGAGGGGGCGAAAAACTGTTTTTT CASRIPGGGEKLFF
TRBJ2-1 - 13 TRBV2 TRBD1 TGTGCCAGCAGTGGACAGGGTGGCAATGAGCAGTTCTTC CASSGQGGNEQFF
TRBJ1-1 once 15 TRBV4-1 TRBD1 TGCGCCAGCAGCCTATGGGACAGCGAGGTCACTGAAGCTTTCTTT CASSLWDSEVTEAFF
TRBJ1-4 - 15 TRBV6-5 - TGTGCCAGCAGTTACAGTCGGGGAATGGGAGAAAAACTGTTTTTT CASSYSRGMGEKLFF
TRBJ2-5 few 15 TRBV7-2 - TGTGCCAGCAGCCTACAAACAGGGCCGGGGGAGACCCAGTACTTC CASSLQTGPGETQYF
TRBJ1-3 few 14 TRBV19 - TGTGCCAGTAGTATTCAGTACTCTGGAAACACCATATATTTT CASSIQYSGNTIYF
TRBJ1-4 - 15 TRBV5-1 - TGCGCCAGCAGCCCCAGACAGGCGAACAATGAAAAACTGTTTTTT CASSPRQANNEKLFF
TRBJ1-5 - 16 TRBV19 TRBD1 TGTGCCAGCCGAACCCGGGACAGGGGTTTCCATCAGCCCCAGCATTTT CASRTRDRGFHQPQHF
TRBJ1-2 - 14 TRBV5-1 - TGCGCCAGCAGCTTTCACAGGGAATCCGGTGGCTACACCTTC CASSFHRESGGYTF
TRBJ2-3 - 17 TRBV24-1 TRBD1 TGTGCCACCAGTGACCGGGACAGTCAGGCTAGCACAGATACGCAGTATTTT CATSDRDSQASTDTQYF
TRBJ1-1 once 11 TRBV20-1 - TGCAGTGCAACGGGGGACACTGAAGCTTTCTTT CSATGDTEAFF
TRBJ2-5 - 14 TRBV5-5 - TGTGCCAGCAGCTTGGTCGGGGGGCGGGAGACCCAGTACTTC CASSLVGGRETQYF
TRBJ1-2 - 16 TRBV19 TRBD1 TGTGCCAGTAGTACCGGACAGGGTTTAACTAACTATGGCTACACCTTC CASSTGQGLTNYGYTF
TRBJ1-2 - 15 TRBV7-8 - TGTGCCAGCAGCCCTAGTGGGGGGGCTATTAATGGCTACACCTTC CASSPSGGAINGYTF
TRBJ1-2 - 13 TRBV6-6 - TGTGCCAGCAGCTCGACAGGACTCTATGGCTACACCTTC CASSSTGLYGYTF
TRBJ2-1 - 15 TRBV6-1 TRBD1 TGTGCCAGCAGAGAAGGGACAGCCGAGTTCAATGAGCAGTTCTTC CASREGTAEFNEQFF
TRBJ2-3 - 17 TRBV7-8 TRBD2 TGTGCCAGCACAGGGGCTAGCGGGGGGGCCGGAGCAGATACGCAGTATTTT CASTGASGGAGADTQYF
TRBJ2-1 - 12 TRBV10-3 TRBD2 TGTGCCATCGCGGGAGGCCCCAATGAGCAGTTCTTC CAIAGGPNEQFF
TRBJ1-1 - 14 TRBV25-1 TRBD1 TGTGCCAGCCTAGGACAGGGGATGGACACTGAAGCTTTCTTT CASLGQGMDTEAFF
TRBJ2-1 - 14 TRBV7-9 - TGTGCCAGCAGCTCGCAGGGGAACCACAATGAGCAGTTCTTC CASSSQGNHNEQFF
TRBJ1-1 - 13 TRBV7-8 - TGTGCCAGCAGCCGAAAAGGGGGTACTGAAGCTTTCTTT CASSRKGGTEAFF